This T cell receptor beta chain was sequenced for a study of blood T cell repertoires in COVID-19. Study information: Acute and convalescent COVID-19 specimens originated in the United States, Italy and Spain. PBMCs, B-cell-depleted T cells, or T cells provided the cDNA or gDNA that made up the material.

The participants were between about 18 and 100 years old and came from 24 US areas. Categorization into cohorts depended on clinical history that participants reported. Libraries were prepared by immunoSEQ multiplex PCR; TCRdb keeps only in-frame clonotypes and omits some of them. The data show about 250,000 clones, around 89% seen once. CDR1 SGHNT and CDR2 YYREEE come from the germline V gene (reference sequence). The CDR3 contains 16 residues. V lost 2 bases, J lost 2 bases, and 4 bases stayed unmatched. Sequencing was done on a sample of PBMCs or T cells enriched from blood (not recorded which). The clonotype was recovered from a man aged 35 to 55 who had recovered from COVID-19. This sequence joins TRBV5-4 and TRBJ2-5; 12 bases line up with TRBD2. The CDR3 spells CASSLTLAGGQETQYF. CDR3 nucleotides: TGTGCCAGCAGCTTAACCCTAGCGGGGGGGCAAGAGACCCAGTACTTC.